Below are 7 T cell receptor beta chains sequenced from a single sample in a study of T-cell memory formation after mild COVID-19. Using its own MiXCR run on the 5' RACE reads, TCRdb lists one record per CDR3 protein. Of about 340,000 distinct CDR3 sequences in the sample, approximately 21% are singletons; the top ten hold under 15%. Sample: PBMCs or a T cell subset sorted from them (not recorded which). Receptors were obtained from an adult woman who had mild COVID-19 (a few samples of this study predate the infection). Cell type and time point are not known.

The chain combines TRBV4-2 with TRBJ2-3; TRBD2 aligns across 7 bases. The CDR3 spans 16 residues. V trimming: 1 base; J trimming: 2 bases; junction bases outside the gene matches: 6. The germline CDR1 and CDR2 sequences are LGHNA and YNFKEQ. The DNA for the CDR3 is TGTGCCAGCAGCCAAGTGGGCCTAGCGGACACAGATACGCAGTATTTT. Protein sequence: CASSQVGLADTDTQYF.

V and J are TRBV5-1 and TRBJ2-1; D may be TRBD1 or TRBD2 (6 bases each). Germline V gene sequence: CDR1 SGHRS, CDR2 YFSETQ. V was clipped by 1 base and J by 9 bases, with 11 bases between them. The CDR3 has 13 amino acids. For the CDR3, the DNA is TGCGCCAGCAGCTTGTTTGAGGGGGGTGAGCAGTTCTTC. Amino acids: CASSLFEGGEQFF.

The chain couples TRBV20-1 to TRBJ1-6, with D hard to call. The CDR3 spans 12 residues. Trimming shortened V by 1 base and J by 8 bases, and 6 bases separated the two germline ends. The germline CDR1 and CDR2 sequences are DFQATT and SNEGSKA (reference sequence). CDR3 region: CSARGYDSPLHF. CDR3 DNA: TGCAGTGCTAGAGGGTACGATTCACCCCTCCACTTT.

The chain joins TRBV6-6 to TRBJ1-5; 9 positions agree with TRBD1. V dropped 0 bases and J dropped 5; count of bases not matched to a gene: 8. The germline V gene has CDR1 MNHNY and CDR2 SVGAGI (reference sequence). The CDR3 sequence is 17 residues long. The CDR3 loop is CASSYSIVTGGHQPQHF. Written as DNA, the CDR3 is TGTGCCAGCAGTTACTCGATAGTTACAGGGGGCCATCAGCCCCAGCATTTT.

This clonotype was detected only a few times. V usage is TRBV5-4 and J usage is TRBJ2-1; TRBD2 matches 12 bases. Trimming at V came to 4 bases and at J to 11 bases, leaving 7 bases not matched to a gene. Germline values: CDR1 SGHNT, CDR2 YYREEE (reference sequence). There are 14 residues in the CDR3. Written as DNA, the CDR3 is TGTGCCAGCAGCCAAGGACTAGCGGGGTCCCAGCAGTTCTTC. Encoded protein: CASSQGLAGSQQFF.

V usage is TRBV12-3 or TRBV12-4 and J usage is TRBJ1-1; D is ambiguous. V was shortened by 2 bases and J by 1 base, with 14 bases between the two germline ends. This CDR3 spans 16 amino acids. The chain's CDR3 is CASSLRPSGWNTEAFF. CDR3 coding DNA: TGTGCCAGCAGTTTAAGACCGAGTGGTTGGAACACTGAAGCTTTCTTT.

The chain carries TRBV2 and TRBJ2-5, with D perhaps TRBD2 (5 bases). The germline V and J ends were trimmed by 3 bases and 1 base, with 12 bases remaining between them. Germline values: CDR1 SNHLY, CDR2 FYNNEI. CDR3 length equals 15 residues. The DNA for the CDR3 is TGTGCCAGCAGTGACTGGAGAGGGTTCCAAGAGACCCAGTACTTC. Its translation is CASSDWRGFQETQYF.